This T cell receptor (beta chain) derives from a study of patients and donors after allogeneic stem cell transplantation. One entry per CDR3 protein results from TCRdb running MiXCR on the RT-PCR reads. The table lists about a million distinct CDR3 sequences, roughly 18% of them singletons. This clonotype was picked up a small number of times. Sequencing was carried out using blood, either unsorted or a sorted T cell fraction (not recorded which). This sequence was found in a human donor who was either an allogeneic HSCT recipient or a stem cell or donor lymphocyte infusion donor (not recorded which). It is not recorded whose cells these are; they may come from a transplant donor.

The CDR3 DNA reads as TGTGCCAGCTCCGATAGCGTCCGCTCATGGTACTTC. It codes for CASSDSVRSWYF. The genes are TRBV3-1 and TRBJ2-7; a weak D match, TRBD2 (5 bases). The ends were cut back, 8 bases at V and 12 bases at J, with 20 bases in the middle. The CDR3 has 12 amino acids. Per the germline V gene, CDR1 is LGHDT and CDR2 is YNNKEL (reference sequence).